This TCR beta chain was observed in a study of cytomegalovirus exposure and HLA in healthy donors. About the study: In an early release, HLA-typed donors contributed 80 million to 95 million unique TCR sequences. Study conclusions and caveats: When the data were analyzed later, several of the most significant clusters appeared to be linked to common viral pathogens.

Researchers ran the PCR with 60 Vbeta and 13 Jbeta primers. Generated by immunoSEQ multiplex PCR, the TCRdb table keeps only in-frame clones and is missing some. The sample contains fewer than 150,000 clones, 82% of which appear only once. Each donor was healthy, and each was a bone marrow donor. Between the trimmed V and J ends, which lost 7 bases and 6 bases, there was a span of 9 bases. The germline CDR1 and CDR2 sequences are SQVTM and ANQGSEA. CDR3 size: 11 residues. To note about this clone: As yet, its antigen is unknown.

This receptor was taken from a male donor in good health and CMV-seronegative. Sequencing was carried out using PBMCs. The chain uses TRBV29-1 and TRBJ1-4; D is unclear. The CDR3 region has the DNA TGCAGCGCTGGTCGAGATGAAAAACTGTTTTTT. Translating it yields CSAGRDEKLFF.